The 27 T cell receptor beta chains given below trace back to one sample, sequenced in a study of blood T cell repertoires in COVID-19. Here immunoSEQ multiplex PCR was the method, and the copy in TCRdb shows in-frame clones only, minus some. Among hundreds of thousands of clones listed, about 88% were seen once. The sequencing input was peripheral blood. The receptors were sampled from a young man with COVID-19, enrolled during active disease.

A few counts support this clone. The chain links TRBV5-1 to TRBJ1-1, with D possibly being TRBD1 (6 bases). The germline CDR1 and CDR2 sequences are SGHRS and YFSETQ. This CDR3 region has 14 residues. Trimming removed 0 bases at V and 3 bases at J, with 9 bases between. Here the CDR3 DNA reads TGCGCCAGCAGCTTGGAACAGGGCTACACTGAAGCTTTCTTT. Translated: CASSLEQGYTEAFF.

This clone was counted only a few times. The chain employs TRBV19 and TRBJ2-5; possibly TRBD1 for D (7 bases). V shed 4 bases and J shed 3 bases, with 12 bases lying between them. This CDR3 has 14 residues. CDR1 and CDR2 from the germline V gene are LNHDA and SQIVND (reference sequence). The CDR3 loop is CASSTGQREETQYF. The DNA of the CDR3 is TGTGCCAGTAGTACGGGACAGCGGGAAGAGACCCAGTACTTC.

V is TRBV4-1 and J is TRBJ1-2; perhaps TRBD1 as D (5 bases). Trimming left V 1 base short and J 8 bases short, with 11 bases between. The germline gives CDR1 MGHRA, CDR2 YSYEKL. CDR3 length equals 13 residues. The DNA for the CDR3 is TGCGCCAGCAGCCAAGTGTGGGAGGGGGGCTACACCTTC. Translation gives CASSQVWEGGYTF.

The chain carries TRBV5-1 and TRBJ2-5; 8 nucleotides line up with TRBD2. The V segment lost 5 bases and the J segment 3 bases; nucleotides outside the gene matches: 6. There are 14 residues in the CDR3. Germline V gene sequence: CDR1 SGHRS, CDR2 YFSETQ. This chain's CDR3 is CASRLISGEETQYF. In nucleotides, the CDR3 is TGCGCCAGCAGGTTGATTAGCGGGGAAGAGACCCAGTACTTC.

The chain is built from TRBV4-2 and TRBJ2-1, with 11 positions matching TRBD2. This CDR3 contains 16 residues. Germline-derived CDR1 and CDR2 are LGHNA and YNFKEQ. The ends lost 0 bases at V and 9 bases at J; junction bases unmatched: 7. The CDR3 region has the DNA TGTGCCAGCAGCCAAGATAGGCTAGCGGGAGGTAGTGAGCAGTTCTTC. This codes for CASSQDRLAGGSEQFF.

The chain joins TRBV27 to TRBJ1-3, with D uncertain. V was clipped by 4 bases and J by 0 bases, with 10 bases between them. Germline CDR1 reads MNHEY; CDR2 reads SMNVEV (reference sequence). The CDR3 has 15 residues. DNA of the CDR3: TGTGCCAGCAGTTCCGCCATTAGCTCTGGAAACACCATATATTTT. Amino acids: CASSSAISSGNTIYF.

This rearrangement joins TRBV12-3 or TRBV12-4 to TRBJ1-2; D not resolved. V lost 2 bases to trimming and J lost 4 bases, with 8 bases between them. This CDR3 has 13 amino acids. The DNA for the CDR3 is TGTGCCAGCAGTTTATTCGGGGTCTATGGCTACACCTTC. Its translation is CASSLFGVYGYTF.

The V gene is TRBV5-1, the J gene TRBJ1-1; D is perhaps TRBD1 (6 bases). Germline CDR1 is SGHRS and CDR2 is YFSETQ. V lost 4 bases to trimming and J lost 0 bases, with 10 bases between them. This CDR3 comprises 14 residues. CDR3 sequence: CASSPGAVNTEAFF. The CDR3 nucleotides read TGCGCCAGCAGCCCAGGGGCGGTGAACACTGAAGCTTTCTTT.

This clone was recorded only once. The CDR3 DNA is TGTGCCAGCAGCCCAGGACTAGCGGGAGGAGGTGGGGATACGCAGTATTTT. Its protein product is CASSPGLAGGGGDTQYF. The chain recombines TRBV7-9 with TRBJ2-3; 14 bases are shared with TRBD2. The CDR3 contains 17 residues. Germline-derived CDR1 and CDR2 are SEHNR and FQNEAQ (reference sequence). Trimming at V came to 5 bases and at J to 6 bases, leaving 10 bases not matched to a gene.

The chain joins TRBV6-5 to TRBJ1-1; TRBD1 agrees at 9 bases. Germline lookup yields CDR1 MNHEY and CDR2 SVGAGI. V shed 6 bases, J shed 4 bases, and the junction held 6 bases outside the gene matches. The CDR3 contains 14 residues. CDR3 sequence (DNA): TGTGCCAGCAGCGGGACAGGGTTGGCCACTGAAGCTTTCTTT. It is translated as CASSGTGLATEAFF.

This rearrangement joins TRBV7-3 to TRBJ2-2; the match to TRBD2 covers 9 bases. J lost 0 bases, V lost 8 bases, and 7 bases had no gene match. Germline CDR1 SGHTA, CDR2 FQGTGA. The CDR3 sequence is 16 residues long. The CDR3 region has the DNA TGTGCCAGCTCAGGAACTAGCGGGCCGAACACCGGGGAGCTGTTTTTT. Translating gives CASSGTSGPNTGELFF.

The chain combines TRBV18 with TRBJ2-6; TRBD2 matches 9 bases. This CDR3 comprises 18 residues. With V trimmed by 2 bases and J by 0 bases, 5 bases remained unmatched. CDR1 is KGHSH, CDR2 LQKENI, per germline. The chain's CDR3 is CASSPVSGGTSGANVLTF. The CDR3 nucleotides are TGTGCCAGCTCACCAGTCAGCGGGGGGACCTCTGGGGCCAACGTCCTGACTTTC.

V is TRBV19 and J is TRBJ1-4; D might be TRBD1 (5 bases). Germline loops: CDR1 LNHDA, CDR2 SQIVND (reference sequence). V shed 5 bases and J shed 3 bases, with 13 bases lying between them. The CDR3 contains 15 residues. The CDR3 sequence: CASSSPKGSNEKLFF. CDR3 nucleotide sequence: TGTGCCAGTAGTTCCCCCAAGGGGTCTAATGAAAAACTGTTTTTT.

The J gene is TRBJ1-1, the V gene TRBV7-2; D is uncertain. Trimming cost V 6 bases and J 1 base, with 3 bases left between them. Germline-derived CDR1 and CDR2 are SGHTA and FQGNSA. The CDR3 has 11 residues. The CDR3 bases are TGTGCCAGCAGTAGGAACACTGAAGCTTTCTTT. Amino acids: CASSRNTEAFF. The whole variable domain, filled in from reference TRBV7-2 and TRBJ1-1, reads GAGVSQSPSNKVTEKGKDVELRCDPISGHTALYWYRQSLGQGLEFLIYFQGNSAPDKSGLPSDRFSAERTGGSVSTLTIQRTQQEDSAVYLCASSRNTEAFFGQGTRLTVV.

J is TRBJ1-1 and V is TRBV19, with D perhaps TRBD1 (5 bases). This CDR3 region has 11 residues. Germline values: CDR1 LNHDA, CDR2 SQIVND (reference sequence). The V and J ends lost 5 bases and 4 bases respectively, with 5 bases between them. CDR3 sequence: CASSGATEAFF. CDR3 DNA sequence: TGTGCCAGTAGTGGGGCCACTGAAGCTTTCTTT.

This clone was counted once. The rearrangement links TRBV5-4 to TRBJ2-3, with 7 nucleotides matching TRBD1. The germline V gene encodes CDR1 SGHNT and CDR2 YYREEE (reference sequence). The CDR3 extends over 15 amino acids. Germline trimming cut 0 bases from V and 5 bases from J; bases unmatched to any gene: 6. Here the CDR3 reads CASSLDNRGVDTQYF. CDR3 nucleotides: TGTGCCAGCAGCTTGGATAACAGGGGCGTAGATACGCAGTATTTT. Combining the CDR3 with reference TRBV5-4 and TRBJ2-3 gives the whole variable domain ETGVTQSPTHLIKTRGQQVTLRCSSQSGHNTVSWYQQALGQGPQFIFQYYREEENGRGNFPPRFSGLQFPNYSSELNVNALELDDSALYLCASSLDNRGVDTQYFGPGTRLTVL.

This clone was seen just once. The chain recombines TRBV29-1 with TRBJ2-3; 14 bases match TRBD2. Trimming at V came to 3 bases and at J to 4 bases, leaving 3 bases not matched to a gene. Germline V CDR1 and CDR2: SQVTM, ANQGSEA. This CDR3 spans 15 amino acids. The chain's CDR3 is CSVEGLAGVSDTQYF. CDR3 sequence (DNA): TGCAGCGTTGAGGGACTAGCGGGAGTTTCAGATACGCAGTATTTT.

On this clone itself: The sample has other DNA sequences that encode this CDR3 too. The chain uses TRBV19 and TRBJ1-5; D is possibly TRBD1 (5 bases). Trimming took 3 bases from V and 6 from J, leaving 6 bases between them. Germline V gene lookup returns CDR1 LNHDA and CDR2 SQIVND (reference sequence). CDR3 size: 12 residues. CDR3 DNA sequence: TGTGCCAGTAGTATTGGGGCTCAGCCCCAGCATTTT. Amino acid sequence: CASSIGAQPQHF.

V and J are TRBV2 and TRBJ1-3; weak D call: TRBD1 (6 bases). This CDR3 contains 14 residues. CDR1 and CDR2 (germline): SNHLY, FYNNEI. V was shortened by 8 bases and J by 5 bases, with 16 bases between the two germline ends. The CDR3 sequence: CASSNRGGRNTIYF. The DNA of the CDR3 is TGTGCCAGCTCAAATAGGGGGGGAAGAAACACCATATATTTT.

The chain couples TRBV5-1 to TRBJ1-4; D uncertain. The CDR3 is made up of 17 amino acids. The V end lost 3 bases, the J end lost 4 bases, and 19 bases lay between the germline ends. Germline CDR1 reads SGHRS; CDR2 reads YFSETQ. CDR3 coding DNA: TGCGCCAGCAGCTCTTCCTCCACGACTACGAATAATGAAAAACTGTTTTTT. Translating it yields CASSSSSTTTNNEKLFF.

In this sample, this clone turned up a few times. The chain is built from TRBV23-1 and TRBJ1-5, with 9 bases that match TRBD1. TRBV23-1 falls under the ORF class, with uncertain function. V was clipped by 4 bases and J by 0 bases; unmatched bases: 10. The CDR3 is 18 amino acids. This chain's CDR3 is CASSPLGQGLHSNQPQHF. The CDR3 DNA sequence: TGCGCCAGCAGTCCACTTGGACAGGGGCTTCATAGCAATCAGCCCCAGCATTTT.

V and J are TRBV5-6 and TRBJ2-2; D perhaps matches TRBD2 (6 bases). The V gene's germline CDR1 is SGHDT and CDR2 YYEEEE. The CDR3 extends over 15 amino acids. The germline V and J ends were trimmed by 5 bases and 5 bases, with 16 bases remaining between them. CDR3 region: CASSPYRGKTGELFF. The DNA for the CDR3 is TGTGCCAGCAGTCCATACCGGGGGAAAACCGGGGAGCTGTTTTTT.

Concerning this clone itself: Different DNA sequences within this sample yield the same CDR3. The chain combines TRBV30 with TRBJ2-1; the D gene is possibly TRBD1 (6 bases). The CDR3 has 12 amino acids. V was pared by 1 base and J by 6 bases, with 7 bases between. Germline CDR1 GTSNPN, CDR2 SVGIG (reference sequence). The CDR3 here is CAWSGGGNEQFF. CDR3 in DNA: TGTGCCTGGAGTGGAGGGGGCAATGAGCAGTTCTTC.

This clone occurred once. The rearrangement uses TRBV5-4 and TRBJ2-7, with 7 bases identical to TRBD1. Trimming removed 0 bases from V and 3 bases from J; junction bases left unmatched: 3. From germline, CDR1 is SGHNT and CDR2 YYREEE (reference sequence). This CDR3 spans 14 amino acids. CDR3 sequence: CASSLGDSLYEQYF. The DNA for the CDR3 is TGTGCCAGCAGCTTGGGGGACAGCCTCTACGAGCAGTACTTC.

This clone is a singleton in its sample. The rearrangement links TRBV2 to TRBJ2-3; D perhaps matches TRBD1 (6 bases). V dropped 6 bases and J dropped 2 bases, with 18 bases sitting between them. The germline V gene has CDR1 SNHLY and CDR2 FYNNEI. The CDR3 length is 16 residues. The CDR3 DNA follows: TGTGCCAGCAGGGTGACAGGCCTGGGTCTCACAGATACGCAGTATTTT. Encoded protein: CASRVTGLGLTDTQYF.

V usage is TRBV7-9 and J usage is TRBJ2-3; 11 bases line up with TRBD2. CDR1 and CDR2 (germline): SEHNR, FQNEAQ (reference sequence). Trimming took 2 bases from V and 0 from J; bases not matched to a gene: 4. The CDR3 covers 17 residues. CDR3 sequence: CASSLLVAGGSTDTQYF. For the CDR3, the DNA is TGTGCCAGCAGCTTACTAGTAGCGGGAGGGAGCACAGATACGCAGTATTTT.

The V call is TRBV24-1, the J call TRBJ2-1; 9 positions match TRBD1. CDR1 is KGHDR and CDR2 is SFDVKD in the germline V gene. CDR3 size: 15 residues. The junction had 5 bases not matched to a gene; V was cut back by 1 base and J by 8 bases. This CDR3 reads CATSDFRDRDDEQFF. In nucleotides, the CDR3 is TGTGCCACCAGTGATTTCCGGGACAGGGACGATGAGCAGTTCTTC.